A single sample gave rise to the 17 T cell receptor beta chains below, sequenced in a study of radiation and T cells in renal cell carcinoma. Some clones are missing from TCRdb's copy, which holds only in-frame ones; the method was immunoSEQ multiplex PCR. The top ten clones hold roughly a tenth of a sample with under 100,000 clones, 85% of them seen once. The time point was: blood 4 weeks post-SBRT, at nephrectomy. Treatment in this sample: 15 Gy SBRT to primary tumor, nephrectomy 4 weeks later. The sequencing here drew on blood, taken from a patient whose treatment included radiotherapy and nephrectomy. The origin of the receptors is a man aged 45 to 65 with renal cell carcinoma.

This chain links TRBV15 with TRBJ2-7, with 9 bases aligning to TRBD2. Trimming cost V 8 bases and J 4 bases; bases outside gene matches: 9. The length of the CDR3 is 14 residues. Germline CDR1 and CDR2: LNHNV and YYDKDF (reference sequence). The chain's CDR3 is CATGRSGSLYEQYF. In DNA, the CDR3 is TGTGCCACCGGACGTAGCGGGAGTCTTTACGAGCAGTACTTC. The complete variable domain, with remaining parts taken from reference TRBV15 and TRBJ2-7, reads DAMVIQNPRYQVTQFGKPVTLSCSQTLNHNVMYWYQQKSSQAPKLLFHYYDKDFNNEADTPDNFQSRRPNTSFCFLDIRSPGLGDTAMYLCATGRSGSLYEQYFGPGTRLTVT.

The CDR3 region is CASSPDRSSYEQYF. CDR3 sequence (DNA): TGTGCCAGCAGTCCGGACAGGAGCTCCTACGAGCAGTACTTC. V and J are TRBV27 and TRBJ2-7, with 7 bases matching TRBD1. Germline V gene sequence: CDR1 MNHEY, CDR2 SMNVEV (reference sequence). After removal of 5 bases from V and 0 bases from J, the junction contained 4 bases not matched to a gene. The CDR3 covers 14 residues.

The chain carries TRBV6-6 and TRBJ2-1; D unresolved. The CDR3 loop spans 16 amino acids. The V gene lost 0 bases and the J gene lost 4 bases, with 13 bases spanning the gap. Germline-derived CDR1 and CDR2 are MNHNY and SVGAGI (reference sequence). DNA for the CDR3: TGTGCCAGCAGTTACTCGACCTCTACCCTTTACAATGAGCAGTTCTTC. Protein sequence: CASSYSTSTLYNEQFF.

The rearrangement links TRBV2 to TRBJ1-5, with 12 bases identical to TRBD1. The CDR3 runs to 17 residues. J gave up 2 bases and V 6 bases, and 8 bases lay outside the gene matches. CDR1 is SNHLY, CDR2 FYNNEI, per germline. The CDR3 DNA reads TGTGCCAGCAGCGGGACAGGGGGCCTAGTGGGCAATCAGCCCCAGCATTTT. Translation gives CASSGTGGLVGNQPQHF.

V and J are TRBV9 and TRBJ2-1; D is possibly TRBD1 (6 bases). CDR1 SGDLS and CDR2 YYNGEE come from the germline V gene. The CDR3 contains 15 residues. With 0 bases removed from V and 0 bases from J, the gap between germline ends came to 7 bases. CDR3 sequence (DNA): TGTGCCAGCAGCGTAGGGACAGACTCCTACAATGAGCAGTTCTTC. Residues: CASSVGTDSYNEQFF.

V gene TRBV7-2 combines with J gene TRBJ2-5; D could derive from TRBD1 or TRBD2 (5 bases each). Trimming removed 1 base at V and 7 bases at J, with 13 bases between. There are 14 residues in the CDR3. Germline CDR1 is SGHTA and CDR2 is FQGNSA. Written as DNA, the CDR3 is TGTGCCAGCAGCTTAGAATGGGGCGGAGGGACCCAGTACTTC. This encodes CASSLEWGGGTQYF.

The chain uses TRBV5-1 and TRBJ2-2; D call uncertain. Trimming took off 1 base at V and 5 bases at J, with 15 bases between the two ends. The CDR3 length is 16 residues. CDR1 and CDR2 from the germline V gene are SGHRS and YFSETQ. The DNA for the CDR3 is TGCGCCAGCAGCTTGTATGCGGCCTCAAAGACCGGGGAGCTGTTTTTT. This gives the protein CASSLYAASKTGELFF.

The CDR3 is CASSLYLVGAVSYEQYF. In DNA form, the CDR3 reads TGTGCCAGCAGTTTATACTTGGTTGGCGCGGTCTCCTACGAGCAGTACTTC. The chain uses TRBV28 and TRBJ2-7, with D hard to call. The CDR3 totals 17 residues. The V end was cut by 1 base, the J end by 0 bases, with 16 bases between. Germline V CDR1 and CDR2: MDHEN, SYDVKM.

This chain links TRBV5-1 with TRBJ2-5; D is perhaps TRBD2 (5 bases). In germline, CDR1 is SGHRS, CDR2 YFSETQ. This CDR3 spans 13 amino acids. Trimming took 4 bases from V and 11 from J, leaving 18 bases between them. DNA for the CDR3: TGCGCCAGCAGCCCTACCCCCGCGGGTGAGCAGTACTTC. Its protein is CASSPTPAGEQYF.

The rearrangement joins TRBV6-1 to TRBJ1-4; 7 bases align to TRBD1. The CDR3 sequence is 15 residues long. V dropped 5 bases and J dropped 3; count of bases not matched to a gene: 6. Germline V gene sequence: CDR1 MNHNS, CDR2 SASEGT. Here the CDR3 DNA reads TGTGCCAGCAGTTCGCCGGGACAGTCTAATGAAAAACTGTTTTTT. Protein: CASSSPGQSNEKLFF.

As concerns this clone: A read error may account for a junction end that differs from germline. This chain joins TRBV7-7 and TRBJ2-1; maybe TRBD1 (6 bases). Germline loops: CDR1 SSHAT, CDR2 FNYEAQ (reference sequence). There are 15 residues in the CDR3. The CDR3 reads CASSPGESSYNEQFF. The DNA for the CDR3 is TGTGCTAGCAGCCCAGGGGAGAGCTCCTACAATGAGCAGTTCTTC.

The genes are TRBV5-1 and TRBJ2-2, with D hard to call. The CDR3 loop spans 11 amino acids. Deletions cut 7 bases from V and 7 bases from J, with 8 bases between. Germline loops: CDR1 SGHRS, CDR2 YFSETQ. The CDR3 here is CASPPLGELFF. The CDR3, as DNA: TGCGCCAGCCCCCCCCTCGGGGAGCTGTTTTTT.

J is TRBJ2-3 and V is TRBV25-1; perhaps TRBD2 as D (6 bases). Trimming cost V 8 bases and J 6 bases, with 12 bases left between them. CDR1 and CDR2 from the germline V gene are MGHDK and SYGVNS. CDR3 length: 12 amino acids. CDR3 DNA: TGTGCCAGCGGTATTGGGGGGGATACGCAGTATTTT. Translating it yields CASGIGGDTQYF.

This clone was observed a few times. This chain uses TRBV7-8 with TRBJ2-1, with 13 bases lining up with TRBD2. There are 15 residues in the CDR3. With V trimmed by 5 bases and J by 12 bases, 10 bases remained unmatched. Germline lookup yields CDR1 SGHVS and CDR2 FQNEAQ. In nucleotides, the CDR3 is TGTGCCAGCAGCGAGACTAGCGGGAGGTCCGGGTGGCAGTTCTTC. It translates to CASSETSGRSGWQFF.

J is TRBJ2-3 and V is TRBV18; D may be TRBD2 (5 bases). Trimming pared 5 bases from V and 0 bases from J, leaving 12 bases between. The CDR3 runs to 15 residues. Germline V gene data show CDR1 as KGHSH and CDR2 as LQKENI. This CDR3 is CASSGSAGSTDTQYF. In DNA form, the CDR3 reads TGTGCCAGCTCAGGGAGCGCCGGAAGCACAGATACGCAGTATTTT.

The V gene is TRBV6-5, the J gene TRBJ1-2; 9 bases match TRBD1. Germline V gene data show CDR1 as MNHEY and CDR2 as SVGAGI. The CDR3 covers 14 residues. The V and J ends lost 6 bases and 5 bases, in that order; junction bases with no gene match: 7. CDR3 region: CASSPQDRGYGYTF. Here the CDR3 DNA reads TGTGCCAGCAGCCCGCAGGACAGGGGATATGGCTACACCTTC.

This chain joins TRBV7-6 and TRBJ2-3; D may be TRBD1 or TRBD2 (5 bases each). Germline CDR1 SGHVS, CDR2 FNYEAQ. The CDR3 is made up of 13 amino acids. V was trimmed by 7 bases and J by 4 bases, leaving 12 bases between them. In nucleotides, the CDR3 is TGTGCCAGCACCAACATGGGGGCAGATACGCAGTATTTT. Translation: CASTNMGADTQYF.